Sequencing of this T cell receptor beta chain was carried out in a study of tumor-infiltrating lymphocytes in primary liver carcinoma. Whole-study context: Tumors, staged T1-T3 N0M0, spanned roughly 4.2 to 11 cm.

Extraction of RNA together with DNA used about 20-34 mg of unsorted bulk tissue. Making TCR beta cDNA involved around 500 ng total RNA and a constant-region primer. Libraries covering TCR beta were generated through three nested multiplex PCR rounds (using a slightly modified ARM-PCR). The opening two PCR rounds, approximately 10 cycles each, paired TRBV1-TRBV30 forward primers with a C-beta reverse primer. TCRdb re-derived calls from the multiplex PCR reads in MiXCR, one entry per CDR3 protein. The table lists roughly 120,000 distinct CDR3 sequences, roughly three fifths of them singletons, with more than 7% in the top ten. The V and J ends lost 4 bases and 10 bases respectively, with 20 bases between them. Germline CDR1 SGHAT, CDR2 FQNNGV. This CDR3 region has 15 residues.

The source is a woman aged 60-70 years with primary liver carcinoma and hepatitis B virus infection. This chain connects TRBV11-2 to TRBJ2-1; tentatively, D is TRBD2 (5 bases). Sequences were obtained from liver tumor tissue from sampling region 3. Described subset: tumor region T3, left-lateral pole. CDR3 sequence reads: CASSSASSPTGEQFF. The CDR3 bases are TGTGCCAGCAGCTCAGCATCATCGCCCACGGGGGAGCAGTTCTTC.